These 27 T cell receptor beta chains originate from one sample sequenced in a study of siplizumab effects on memory and regulatory T cells. Assay used: immunoSEQ multiplex PCR; TCRdb lists only in-frame clones, some missing. The sample shows 100,000 to 120,000 clones, roughly 91% of them seen only once. Sequencing used CD4+ T cells sorted from blood. The receptor source for this set is a human donor in good health.

The rearrangement uses TRBV10-3 and TRBJ1-6; D unresolved. The CDR3 loop spans 14 amino acids. Germline values: CDR1 ENHRY, CDR2 SYGVKD. V lost 4 bases to trimming and J lost 10 bases, with 14 bases between them. The CDR3 loop is CAISVSQAGSPLHF. The CDR3 DNA follows: TGTGCCATCAGTGTGTCGCAGGCTGGATCACCCCTCCACTTT.

This sequence joins TRBV5-1 and TRBJ2-7, with TRBD2 as a possible D gene (6 bases). V lost 4 bases to trimming and J lost 4 bases, with 18 bases between them. In germline, CDR1 is SGHRS, CDR2 YFSETQ. This CDR3 comprises 15 residues. CDR3 residues: CASSPAAGTLYEQYF. In DNA, the CDR3 is TGCGCCAGCAGCCCTGCGGCGGGAACTCTATACGAGCAGTACTTC.

The chain carries TRBV10-1 and TRBJ2-3; no reliable D call. V was trimmed by 3 bases and J by 5 bases, leaving 12 bases between them. CDR3 length equals 14 residues. In germline, CDR1 is WNHNN, CDR2 SYGVQD (reference sequence). CDR3 sequence: CASSDGDPRDTQYF. For the CDR3, the DNA is TGCGCCAGCAGTGATGGAGACCCCAGAGATACGCAGTATTTT.

The chain employs TRBV11-3 and TRBJ2-3, with TRBD2 identical over 7 bases. This CDR3 region has 16 residues. The germline CDR1 and CDR2 sequences are SGHNT and YENEEA. With 1 base clipped from V and 1 base from J, the junction kept 5 bases outside the gene matches. For the CDR3, the DNA is TGTGCCAGCAGCTTAGTAACTAGCGCCGGCACAGATACGCAGTATTTT. Amino acid sequence: CASSLVTSAGTDTQYF.

The chain combines TRBV5-4 with TRBJ2-5; 12 bases align to TRBD2. The J segment lost 5 bases and the V segment lost 4 bases, leaving 15 bases of the junction unmatched. The CDR3 runs to 18 residues. Germline lookup yields CDR1 SGHNT and CDR2 YYREEE (reference sequence). In DNA, the CDR3 is TGTGCCAGCAGCCCGGGAGGCCTCCTAGCGGGGGGGCGTGAGACCCAGTACTTC. It is translated as CASSPGGLLAGGRETQYF.

The CDR3 region is CASSDLRGDTDTQYF. The DNA of the CDR3 is TGTGCCAGCAGTGACTTGAGGGGGGACACAGATACGCAGTATTTT. The rearrangement joins TRBV25-1 to TRBJ2-3; tentatively, D is TRBD1 or TRBD2 (6 bases each). In germline, CDR1 is MGHDK, CDR2 SYGVNS. Trimming took 3 bases from V and 2 from J, leaving 12 bases between them. The CDR3 extends over 15 amino acids.

The sample holds one count of this clone. This rearrangement joins TRBV27 to TRBJ2-7; D gene unclear. Germline CDR1 is MNHEY and CDR2 is SMNVEV (reference sequence). V was clipped by 4 bases and J by 2 bases, with 3 bases between them. The CDR3 spans 11 residues. The CDR3 sequence: CASSSTYEQYF. The CDR3 bases are TGTGCCAGCAGTTCCACCTACGAGCAGTACTTC.

This chain connects TRBV21-1 to TRBJ2-7; no check of the table's D call, TRBD1, against the DNA was made. TRBV21-1 is given as a pseudogene. CDR3 length: 17 amino acids. In DNA, the CDR3 is TGTGCCAGCAGCAAAGGCCTGGTGGGCTTAAGCTCCTACGAGCAGTACTTC. As protein: CASSKGLVGLSSYEQYF.

The chain combines TRBV5-4 with TRBJ2-1, with D maybe TRBD2 (5 bases). The CDR3 is 11 amino acids. Germline values: CDR1 SGHNT, CDR2 YYREEE (reference sequence). The germline V and J ends were trimmed by 2 bases and 10 bases, with 7 bases remaining between them. DNA for the CDR3: TGTGCCAGCAGCTTAAGCGGCGAGCAGTTCTTC. It encodes CASSLSGEQFF. Full variable domain (remainder filled in from reference TRBV5-4 and TRBJ2-1): ETGVTQSPTHLIKTRGQQVTLRCSSQSGHNTVSWYQQALGQGPQFIFQYYREEENGRGNFPPRFSGLQFPNYSSELNVNALELDDSALYLCASSLSGEQFFGPGTRLTVL.

The chain recombines TRBV7-9 with TRBJ2-2; D remains unclear. CDR1 is SEHNR, CDR2 FQNEAQ, per germline (reference sequence). This CDR3 is 12 amino acids long. V lost 2 bases and J lost 7, with 5 bases in between. CDR3 sequence: CASSLNFGELFF. The CDR3 nucleotides read TGTGCCAGCAGCTTAAATTTCGGGGAGCTGTTTTTT.

CDR3 DNA: TGTGCCAGCAGCTCGGGACTAGCGGGAGGCCGGGGGACAGATACGCAGTATTTT. This translates into CASSSGLAGGRGTDTQYF. The chain links TRBV11-3 to TRBJ2-3, with TRBD2 identical over 15 bases. CDR3 length: 18 residues. The V gene's germline CDR1 is SGHNT and CDR2 YENEEA. V shed 4 bases and J 3 bases; nucleotides not matched to a gene: 8.

The chain employs TRBV6-5 and TRBJ1-2; D is undetermined. From germline, CDR1 is MNHEY and CDR2 SVGAGI. CDR3 length: 13 amino acids. Trimming stripped 7 bases from V and 6 bases from J, with 15 bases between. CDR3: CASINRQFNGYTF. For the CDR3, the DNA is TGTGCCAGCATAAACCGGCAGTTTAATGGCTACACCTTC.

This chain connects TRBV5-1 to TRBJ2-1; 9 nucleotides agree with TRBD2. This CDR3 has 17 amino acids. Germline V lookup: CDR1 SGHRS, CDR2 YFSETQ. The V and J ends lost 0 bases and 0 bases, in that order; junction bases with no gene match: 4. CDR3 nucleotide sequence: TGCGCCAGCAGCTTGGCGGGACTAGCTAGCTCCTACAATGAGCAGTTCTTC. Protein product: CASSLAGLASSYNEQFF.

This clone was detected once. V is TRBV7-2 and J is TRBJ2-7; TRBD2 might be the D (5 bases). In germline, CDR1 is SGHTA, CDR2 FQGNSA. V lost 3 bases and J 5 bases, leaving 14 bases between the germline ends. This CDR3 contains 14 residues. In DNA form, the CDR3 reads TGTGCCAGCAGCTTTACCTCCGCGAGGGACGAGCAGTACTTC. It is translated as CASSFTSARDEQYF.

The DNA of the CDR3 is TGTGCCAGTAGCCGGCGGGGGCTAGGGGCGGCCAATCAGCCCCAGCATTTT. It encodes CASSRRGLGAANQPQHF. The chain uses TRBV19 and TRBJ1-5; possibly TRBD1 for D (6 bases). V shed 6 bases and J shed 3 bases, with 21 bases lying between them. Germline V gene lookup returns CDR1 LNHDA and CDR2 SQIVND (reference sequence). There are 17 residues in the CDR3.

The chain uses TRBV14 and TRBJ2-5; the D is unclear. From germline, CDR1 is SGHDN and CDR2 FVKESK. The CDR3 has 11 amino acids. Trimming pared 3 bases from V and 8 bases from J, leaving 7 bases between. CDR3 residues: CASSHGATQYF. The CDR3 nucleotides are TGTGCCAGCAGCCACGGCGCCACCCAGTACTTC.

The gene calls are TRBV6-1 and TRBJ1-3; D gene uncertain. Looked up from germline, CDR1 is MNHNS and CDR2 is SASEGT. The CDR3 extends over 13 amino acids. V lost 4 bases, J lost 4 bases, and 8 bases lay in between. The CDR3 is CASSVVMGNTIYF. Here the CDR3 DNA reads TGTGCCAGCAGTGTCGTGATGGGAAACACCATATATTTT.

The chain joins TRBV4-1 to TRBJ2-7, with D unresolved. This CDR3 is built from 14 residues. Germline CDR1 reads MGHRA; CDR2 reads YSYEKL. Trimming removed 1 base from V and 6 bases from J, with 13 bases in between. CDR3 sequence: CASSQALGIGEQYF. As DNA, the CDR3 is TGCGCCAGCAGCCAAGCTTTAGGGATTGGCGAGCAGTACTTC.

The J gene is TRBJ1-4, the V gene TRBV5-1, with D perhaps matching TRBD1 (6 bases). The CDR3 extends over 15 amino acids. V shed 4 bases and J shed 7 bases, with 17 bases lying between them. The V gene's germline CDR1 is SGHRS and CDR2 YFSETQ. The chain's CDR3 is CASSPGRGAAEKLFF. The CDR3 DNA reads as TGCGCCAGCAGCCCCGGGCGGGGGGCGGCTGAAAAACTGTTTTTT.

The chain uses TRBV9 and TRBJ1-1; no firm D call. Trimming left V 3 bases short and J 1 base short, with 10 bases between. The V gene's germline CDR1 is SGDLS and CDR2 YYNGEE. The CDR3 spans 14 residues. This CDR3 reads CASSAHIENTEAFF. For the CDR3, the DNA is TGTGCCAGCAGCGCCCACATTGAGAACACTGAAGCTTTCTTT.

The chain links TRBV9 to TRBJ2-5; D ambiguous. Germline loops: CDR1 SGDLS, CDR2 YYNGEE. Trimming shortened V by 3 bases and J by 1 base, and 7 bases separated the two germline ends. This CDR3 is built from 13 residues. The CDR3 spells CASSARPQETQYF. CDR3 DNA sequence: TGTGCCAGCAGCGCCCGGCCCCAAGAGACCCAGTACTTC.

The chain carries TRBV4-1 and TRBJ1-2, with no clear D. Per the germline V gene, CDR1 is MGHRA and CDR2 is YSYEKL. The CDR3 extends over 14 amino acids. V was clipped by 1 base and J by 1 base, with 7 bases between them. The CDR3, as DNA: TGCGCCAGCAGCCAAGGGCACCTTAACTATGGCTACACCTTC. Translating it yields CASSQGHLNYGYTF.

This rearrangement joins TRBV30 to TRBJ2-5; D gene uncertain. CDR1 and CDR2 from the germline V gene are GTSNPN and SVGIG (reference sequence). This CDR3 has 14 amino acids. The V end lost 1 base, the J end lost 3 bases, and 12 bases lay between the germline ends. The CDR3 here is CAWSALDTKETQYF. The CDR3, as DNA: TGTGCCTGGAGTGCCCTCGACACCAAAGAGACCCAGTACTTC.

V is TRBV30 and J is TRBJ1-5; D ambiguous. Trimming shortened V by 3 bases and J by 0 bases, and 3 bases separated the two germline ends. The germline V gene encodes CDR1 GTSNPN and CDR2 SVGIG (reference sequence). This CDR3 has 12 residues. The CDR3 loop reads CAWSPSNQPQHF. The CDR3 DNA follows: TGTGCCTGGAGCCCTAGCAATCAGCCCCAGCATTTT.

V is TRBV5-5 and J is TRBJ1-2, with TRBD1 matching over 10 bases. The CDR3 has 15 residues. Germline values: CDR1 SGHKS, CDR2 YYEKEE (reference sequence). Trimming took 0 bases from V and 12 from J; bases not matched to a gene: 11. DNA for the CDR3: TGTGCCAGCAGCTTGGGGCTCGGACAGGGGGTCGCCGACACCTTC. This encodes CASSLGLGQGVADTF. Based on the CDR3 plus reference TRBV5-5 and TRBJ1-2, the full variable domain is DAGVTQSPTHLIKTRGQQVTLRCSPISGHKSVSWYQQVLGQGPQFIFQYYEKEERGRGNFPDRFSARQFPNYSSELNVNALLLGDSALYLCASSLGLGQGVADTFGSGTRLTVV.

The chain employs TRBV7-2 and TRBJ2-7, with TRBD2 matching 8 bases. V trimming: 4 bases; J trimming: 7 bases; junction bases outside the gene matches: 18. Germline V lookup: CDR1 SGHTA, CDR2 FQGNSA. This CDR3 spans 17 amino acids. CDR3 in amino acids: CASSSGRGLGYPSEQYF. For the CDR3, the DNA is TGTGCCAGCAGCTCCGGCCGGGGACTAGGGTATCCGTCGGAGCAGTACTTC.

The chain employs TRBV19 and TRBJ2-1; D is possibly TRBD1 (6 bases). The CDR3 extends over 16 amino acids. Germline V gives CDR1 LNHDA, CDR2 SQIVND (reference sequence). Trimming left V 3 bases short and J 4 bases short, with 16 bases between. The CDR3 coding sequence is TGTGCCAGTAGTATGGGGGCCTCAACGCCGTACAATGAGCAGTTCTTC. It codes for CASSMGASTPYNEQFF.